This TCR beta chain was sequenced during a study of cytomegalovirus exposure and HLA in healthy donors. Study-wide context: From donors who were HLA-typed, an early data release held around 85 million unique TCRs.

The V and J ends lost 6 bases and 3 bases respectively, with 12 bases between them. Germline CDR1 and CDR2: LGHNT and FRNRAP. The CDR3 extends over 14 amino acids. All the people who gave samples were healthy bone marrow donors. The PCR made use of 60 Vbeta and 13 Jbeta primers. Assay used: immunoSEQ multiplex PCR; TCRdb lists only in-frame clones, some missing. The repertoire holds 300,000 or so clones, with roughly 86% as singletons. The TCR sequence derives from a middle-aged woman in good health and CMV-seropositive. The J gene is TRBJ2-1, the V gene TRBV12-5; a possible D gene is TRBD1 (6 bases). Source material: PBMCs. The DNA for the CDR3 is TGTGCTAGTGGACCGACAGGACTCTACAATGAGCAGTTCTTC. Translating gives CASGPTGLYNEQFF. Full variable domain (remainder filled in from reference TRBV12-5 and TRBJ2-1): DARVTQTPRHKVTEMGQEVTMRCQPILGHNTVFWYRQTMMQGLELLAYFRNRAPLDDSGMPKDRFSAEMPDATLATLKIQPSEPRDSAVYFCASGPTGLYNEQFFGPGTRLTVL.